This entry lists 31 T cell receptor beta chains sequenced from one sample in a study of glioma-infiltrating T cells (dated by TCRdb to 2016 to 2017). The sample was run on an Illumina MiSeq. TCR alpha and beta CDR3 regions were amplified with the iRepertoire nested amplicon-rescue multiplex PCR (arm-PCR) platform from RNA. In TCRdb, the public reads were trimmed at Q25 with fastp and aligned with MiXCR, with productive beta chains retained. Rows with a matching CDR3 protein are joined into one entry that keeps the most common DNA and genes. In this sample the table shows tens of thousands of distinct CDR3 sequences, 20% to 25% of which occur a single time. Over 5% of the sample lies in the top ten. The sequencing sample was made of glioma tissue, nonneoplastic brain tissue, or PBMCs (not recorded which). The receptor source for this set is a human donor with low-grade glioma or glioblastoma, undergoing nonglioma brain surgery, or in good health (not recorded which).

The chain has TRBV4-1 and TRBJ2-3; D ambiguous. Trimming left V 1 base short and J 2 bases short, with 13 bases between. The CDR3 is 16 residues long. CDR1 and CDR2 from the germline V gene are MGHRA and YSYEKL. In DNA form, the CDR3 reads TGCGCCAGCAGCCAAGGAGATGTCTTTTCCACAGATACGCAGTATTTT. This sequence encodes CASSQGDVFSTDTQYF.

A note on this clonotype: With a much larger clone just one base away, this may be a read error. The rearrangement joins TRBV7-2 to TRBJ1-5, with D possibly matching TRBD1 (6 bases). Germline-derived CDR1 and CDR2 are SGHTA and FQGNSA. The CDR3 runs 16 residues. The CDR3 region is CASSLVGGGGNRPQHF. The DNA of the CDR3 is TGTGCCAGCAGCTTAGTAGGAGGGGGAGGCAATCGGCCCCAGCATTTT.

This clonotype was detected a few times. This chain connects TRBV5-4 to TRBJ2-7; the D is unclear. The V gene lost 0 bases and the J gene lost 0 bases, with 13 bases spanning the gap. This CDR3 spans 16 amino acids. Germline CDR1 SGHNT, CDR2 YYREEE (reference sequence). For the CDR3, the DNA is TGTGCCAGCAGCTTGGCCGGACCGACGAGCTCCTACGAGCAGTACTTC. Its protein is CASSLAGPTSSYEQYF.

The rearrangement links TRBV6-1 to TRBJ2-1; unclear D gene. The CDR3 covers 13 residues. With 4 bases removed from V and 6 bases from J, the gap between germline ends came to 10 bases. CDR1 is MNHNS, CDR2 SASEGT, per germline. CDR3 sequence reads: CASSAQRLNEQFF. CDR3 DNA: TGTGCCAGCAGTGCACAACGCCTCAATGAGCAGTTCTTC.

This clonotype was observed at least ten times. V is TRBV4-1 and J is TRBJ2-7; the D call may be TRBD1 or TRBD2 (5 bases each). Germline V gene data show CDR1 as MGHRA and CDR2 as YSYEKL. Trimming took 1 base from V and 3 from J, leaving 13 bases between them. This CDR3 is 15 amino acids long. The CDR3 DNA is TGCGCCAGCAGCCAAGGACCGGGACGGAACTACGAGCAGTACTTC. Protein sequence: CASSQGPGRNYEQYF.

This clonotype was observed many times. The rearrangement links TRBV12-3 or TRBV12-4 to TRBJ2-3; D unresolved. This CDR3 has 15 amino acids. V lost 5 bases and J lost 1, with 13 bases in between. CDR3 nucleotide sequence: TGTGCCAGCAGTCCCACAGTGTTAGGCACAGATACGCAGTATTTT. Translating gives CASSPTVLGTDTQYF.

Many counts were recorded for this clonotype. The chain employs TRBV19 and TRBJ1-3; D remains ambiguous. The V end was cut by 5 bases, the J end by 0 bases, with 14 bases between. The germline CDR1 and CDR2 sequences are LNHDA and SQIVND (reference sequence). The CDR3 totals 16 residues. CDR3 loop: CASSPLGRYSGNTIYF. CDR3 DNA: TGTGCCAGTAGTCCTCTTGGGCGTTACTCTGGAAACACCATATATTTT.

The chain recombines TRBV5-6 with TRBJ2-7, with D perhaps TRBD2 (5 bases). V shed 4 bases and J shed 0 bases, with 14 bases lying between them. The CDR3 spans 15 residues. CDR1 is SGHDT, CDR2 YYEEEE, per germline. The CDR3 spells CASSRGRTSSYEQYF. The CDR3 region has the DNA TGTGCCAGCAGCCGGGGTCGGACGAGCTCCTACGAGCAGTACTTC.

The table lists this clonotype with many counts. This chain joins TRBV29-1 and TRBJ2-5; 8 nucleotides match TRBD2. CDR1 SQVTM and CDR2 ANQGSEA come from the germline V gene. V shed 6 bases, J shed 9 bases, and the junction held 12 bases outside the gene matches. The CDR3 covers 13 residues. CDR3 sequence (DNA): TGCAGCGTGGTCAGCGGGAGTGTTAAGGCCCAGTACTTC. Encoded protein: CSVVSGSVKAQYF. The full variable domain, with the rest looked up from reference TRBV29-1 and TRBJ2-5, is SAVISQKPSRDICQRGTSLTIQCQVDSQVTMMFWYRQQPGQSLTLIATANQGSEATYESGFVIDKFPISRPNLTFSTLTVSNMSPEDSSIYLCSVVSGSVKAQYFGPGTRLLVL.

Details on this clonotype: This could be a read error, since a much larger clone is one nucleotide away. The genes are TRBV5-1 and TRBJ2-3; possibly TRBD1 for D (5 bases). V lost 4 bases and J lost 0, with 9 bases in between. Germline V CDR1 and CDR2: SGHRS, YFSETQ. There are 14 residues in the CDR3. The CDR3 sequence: CASSPGPSTDTQYF. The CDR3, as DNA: TGCGCCAGCAGCCCAGGGCCTAGCACAGATACGCAGTATTTT. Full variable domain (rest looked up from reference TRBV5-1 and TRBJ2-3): KAGVTQTPRYLIKTRGQQVTLSCSPISGHRSVSWYQQTPGQGLQFLFEYFSETQRNKGNFPGRFSGRQFSNSRSEMNVSTLELGDSALYLCASSPGPSTDTQYFGPGTRLTVL.

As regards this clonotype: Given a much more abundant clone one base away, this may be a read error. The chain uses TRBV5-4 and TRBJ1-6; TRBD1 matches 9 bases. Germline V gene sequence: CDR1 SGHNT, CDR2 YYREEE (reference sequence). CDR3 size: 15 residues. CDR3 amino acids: CASSFGDRVGSSLHF. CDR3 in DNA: TGTGCCAGCAGCTTCGGGGACAGGGTTGGTTCATCCCTCCACTTT.

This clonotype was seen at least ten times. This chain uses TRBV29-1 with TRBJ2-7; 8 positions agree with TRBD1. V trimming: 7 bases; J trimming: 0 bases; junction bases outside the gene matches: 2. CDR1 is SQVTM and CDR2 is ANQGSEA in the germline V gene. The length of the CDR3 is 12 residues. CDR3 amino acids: CSGGTGSYEQYF. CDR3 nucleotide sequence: TGCAGCGGCGGGACAGGCTCCTACGAGCAGTACTTC.

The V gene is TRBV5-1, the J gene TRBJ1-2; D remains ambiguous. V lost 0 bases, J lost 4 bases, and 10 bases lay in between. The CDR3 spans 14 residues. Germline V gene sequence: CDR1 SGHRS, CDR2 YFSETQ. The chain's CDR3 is CASSLDGSIYGYTF. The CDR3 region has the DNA TGCGCCAGCAGCTTGGATGGCTCCATCTATGGCTACACCTTC.

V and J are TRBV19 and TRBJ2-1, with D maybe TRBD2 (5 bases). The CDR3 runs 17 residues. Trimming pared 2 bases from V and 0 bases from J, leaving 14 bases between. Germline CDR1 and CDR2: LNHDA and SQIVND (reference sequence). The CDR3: CASSITPVGSSYNEQFF. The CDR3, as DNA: TGTGCCAGTAGTATAACCCCTGTGGGGAGCTCCTACAATGAGCAGTTCTTC. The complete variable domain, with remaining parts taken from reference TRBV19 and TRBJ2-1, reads DGGITQSPKYLFRKEGQNVTLSCEQNLNHDAMYWYRQDPGQGLRLIYYSQIVNDFQKGDIAEGYSVSREKKESFPLTVTSAQKNPTAFYLCASSITPVGSSYNEQFFGPGTRLTVL.

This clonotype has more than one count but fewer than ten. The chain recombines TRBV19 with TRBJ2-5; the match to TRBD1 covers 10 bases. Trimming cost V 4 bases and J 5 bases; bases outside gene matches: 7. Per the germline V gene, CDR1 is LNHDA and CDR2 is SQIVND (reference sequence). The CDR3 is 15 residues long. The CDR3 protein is CASSTGTGVVETQYF. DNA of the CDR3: TGTGCCAGTAGTACCGGGACAGGGGTTGTGGAGACCCAGTACTTC.

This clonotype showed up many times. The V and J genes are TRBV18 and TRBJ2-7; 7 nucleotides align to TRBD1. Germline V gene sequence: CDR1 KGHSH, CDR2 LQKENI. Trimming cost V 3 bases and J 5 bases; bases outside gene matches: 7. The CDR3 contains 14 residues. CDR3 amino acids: CASSPRGTAHEQYF. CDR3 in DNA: TGTGCCAGCTCACCCCGTGGGACAGCTCACGAGCAGTACTTC.

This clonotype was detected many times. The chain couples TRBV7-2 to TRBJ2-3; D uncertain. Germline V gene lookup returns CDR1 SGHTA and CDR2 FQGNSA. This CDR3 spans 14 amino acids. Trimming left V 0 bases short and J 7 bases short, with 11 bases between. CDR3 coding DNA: TGTGCCAGCAGCTTAGCTGCCACCGAGAATACGCAGTATTTT. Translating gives CASSLAATENTQYF. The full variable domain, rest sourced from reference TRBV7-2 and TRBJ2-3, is GAGVSQSPSNKVTEKGKDVELRCDPISGHTALYWYRQSLGQGLEFLIYFQGNSAPDKSGLPSDRFSAERTGGSVSTLTIQRTQQEDSAVYLCASSLAATENTQYFGPGTRLTVL.

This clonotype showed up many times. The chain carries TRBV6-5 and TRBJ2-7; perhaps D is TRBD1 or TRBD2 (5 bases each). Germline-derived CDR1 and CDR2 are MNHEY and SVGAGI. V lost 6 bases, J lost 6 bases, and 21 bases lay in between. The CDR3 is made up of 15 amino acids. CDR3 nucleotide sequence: TGTGCCAGCAGCTTACTCGTAGGGGCCGAGGGCGAGCAGTACTTC. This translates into CASSLLVGAEGEQYF.

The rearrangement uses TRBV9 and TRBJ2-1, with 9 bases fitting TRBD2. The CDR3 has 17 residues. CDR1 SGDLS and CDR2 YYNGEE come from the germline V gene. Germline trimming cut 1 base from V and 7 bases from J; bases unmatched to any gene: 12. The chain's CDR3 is CASSVSPGTSSWNEQFF. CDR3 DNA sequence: TGTGCCAGCAGCGTATCCCCCGGGACTAGCAGTTGGAATGAGCAGTTCTTC. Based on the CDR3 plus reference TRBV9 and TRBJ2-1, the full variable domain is DSGVTQTPKHLITATGQRVTLRCSPRSGDLSVYWYQQSLDQGLQFLIQYYNGEERAKGNILERFSAQQFPDLHSELNLSSLELGDSALYFCASSVSPGTSSWNEQFFGPGTRLTVL.

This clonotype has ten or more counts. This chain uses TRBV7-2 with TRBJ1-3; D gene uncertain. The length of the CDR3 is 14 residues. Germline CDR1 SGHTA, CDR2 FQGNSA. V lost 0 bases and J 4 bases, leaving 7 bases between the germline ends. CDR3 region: CASSLAVRGNTIYF. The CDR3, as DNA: TGTGCCAGCAGCTTAGCAGTCAGAGGAAACACCATATATTTT.

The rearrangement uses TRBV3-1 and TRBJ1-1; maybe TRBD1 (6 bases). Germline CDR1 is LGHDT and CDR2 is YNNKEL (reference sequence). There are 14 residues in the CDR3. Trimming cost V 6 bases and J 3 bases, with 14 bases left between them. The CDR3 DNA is TGTGCCAGCAGGGGGGGGGGCTTTTACACTGAAGCTTTCTTT. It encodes CASRGGGFYTEAFF.

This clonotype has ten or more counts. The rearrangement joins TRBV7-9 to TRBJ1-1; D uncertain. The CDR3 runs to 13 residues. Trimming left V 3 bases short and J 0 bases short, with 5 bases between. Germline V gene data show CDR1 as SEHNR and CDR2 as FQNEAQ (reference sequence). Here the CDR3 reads CASSLDMNTEAFF. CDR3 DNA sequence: TGTGCCAGCAGCTTGGATATGAACACTGAAGCTTTCTTT. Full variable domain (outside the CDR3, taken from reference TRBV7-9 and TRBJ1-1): DTGVSQNPRHKITKRGQNVTFRCDPISEHNRLYWYRQTLGQGPEFLTYFQNEAQLEKSRLLSDRFSAERPKGSFSTLEIQRTEQGDSAMYLCASSLDMNTEAFFGQGTRLTVV.

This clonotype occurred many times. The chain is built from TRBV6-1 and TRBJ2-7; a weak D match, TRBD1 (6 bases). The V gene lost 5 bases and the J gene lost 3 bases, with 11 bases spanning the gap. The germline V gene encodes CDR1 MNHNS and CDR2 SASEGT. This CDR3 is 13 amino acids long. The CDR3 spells CASSFGQHYEQYF. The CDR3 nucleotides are TGTGCCAGCAGTTTTGGACAGCACTACGAGCAGTACTTC.

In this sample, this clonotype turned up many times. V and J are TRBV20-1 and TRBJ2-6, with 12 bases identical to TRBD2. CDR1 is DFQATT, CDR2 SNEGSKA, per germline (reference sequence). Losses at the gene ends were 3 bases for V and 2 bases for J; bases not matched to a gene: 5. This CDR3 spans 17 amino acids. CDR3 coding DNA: TGCAGTGCTAGGTCTCTAGCGGGAGGGCCTGGGGCCAACGTCCTGACTTTC. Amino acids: CSARSLAGGPGANVLTF.

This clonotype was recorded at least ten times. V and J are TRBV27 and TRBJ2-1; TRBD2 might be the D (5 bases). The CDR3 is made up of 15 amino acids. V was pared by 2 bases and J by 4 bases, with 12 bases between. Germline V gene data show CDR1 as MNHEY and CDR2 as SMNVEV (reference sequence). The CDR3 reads CASSLREGQYNEQFF. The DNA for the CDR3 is TGTGCCAGCAGTTTAAGAGAGGGCCAGTACAATGAGCAGTTCTTC.

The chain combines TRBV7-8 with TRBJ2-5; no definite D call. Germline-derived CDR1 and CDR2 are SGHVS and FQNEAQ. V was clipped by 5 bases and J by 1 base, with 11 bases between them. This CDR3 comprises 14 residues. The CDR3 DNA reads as TGTGCCAGCAGCCCGCCTGGCGCCCAAGAGACCCAGTACTTC. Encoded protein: CASSPPGAQETQYF.

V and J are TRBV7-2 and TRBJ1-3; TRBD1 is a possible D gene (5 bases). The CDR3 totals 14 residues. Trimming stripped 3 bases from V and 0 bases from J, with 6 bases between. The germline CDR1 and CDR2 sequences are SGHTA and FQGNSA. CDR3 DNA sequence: TGTGCCAGCAGCTTGACAGTCTCTGGAAACACCATATATTTT. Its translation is CASSLTVSGNTIYF.

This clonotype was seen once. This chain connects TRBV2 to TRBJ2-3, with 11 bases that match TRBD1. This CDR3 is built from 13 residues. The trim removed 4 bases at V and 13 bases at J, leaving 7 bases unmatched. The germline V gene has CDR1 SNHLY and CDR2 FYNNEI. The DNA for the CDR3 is TGTGCCAGCAGTGGAAACCGGGACAGGGGGAAGTATTTT. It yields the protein CASSGNRDRGKYF.

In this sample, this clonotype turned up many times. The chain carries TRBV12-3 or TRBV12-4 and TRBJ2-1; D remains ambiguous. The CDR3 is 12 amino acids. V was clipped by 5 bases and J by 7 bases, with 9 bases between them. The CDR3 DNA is TGTGCCAGCAGTCCCACTGCAAATGAGCAGTTCTTC. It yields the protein CASSPTANEQFF.

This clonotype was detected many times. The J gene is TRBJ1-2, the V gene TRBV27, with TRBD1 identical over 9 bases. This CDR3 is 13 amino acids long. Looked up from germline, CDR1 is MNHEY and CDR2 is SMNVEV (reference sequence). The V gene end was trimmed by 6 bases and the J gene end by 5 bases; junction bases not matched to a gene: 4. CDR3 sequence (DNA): TGTGCCAGCAGAGCCGGGACAGGGTATGGCTACACCTTC. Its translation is CASRAGTGYGYTF.

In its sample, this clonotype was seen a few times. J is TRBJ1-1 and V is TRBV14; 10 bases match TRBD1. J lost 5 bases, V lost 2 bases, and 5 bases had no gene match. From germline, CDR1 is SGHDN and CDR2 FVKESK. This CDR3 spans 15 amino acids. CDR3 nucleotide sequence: TGTGCCAGCAGCCAAAGGACAGGGGGTTTGACTGAAGCTTTCTTT. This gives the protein CASSQRTGGLTEAFF.